This T cell receptor beta chain was recovered during a study of T-cell reconstitution after alpha-beta-depleted transplantation in children. The table lists this clonotype with a few counts. The library targeted TCRbeta and was prepared with unique molecular identifiers. TCRdb re-derived calls from the PCR reads in MiXCR, one entry per CDR3 protein. The sample has 500,000 to 600,000 distinct CDR3 sequences; about 30% are singletons. The CDR3 covers 15 residues. The germline gives CDR1 SQVTM, CDR2 ANQGSEA. The V and J ends lost 4 bases and 2 bases, in that order; junction bases with no gene match: 6. This receptor was obtained from a human donor who donated a stem cell graft to a child with aplastic anemia. The chain combines TRBV29-1 with TRBJ2-3; 10 positions agree with TRBD2. The sample was PBMCs from the stem cell graft donor, taken from the stem cell graft. The CDR3 nucleotides are TGCAGCGTTGTAAAGACTAGCGGGTACACAGATACGCAGTATTTT. Protein: CSVVKTSGYTDTQYF.